This T cell receptor (beta chain) derives from a study of T-cell reconstitution after alpha-beta-depleted transplantation in children. CDR1 and CDR2 from the germline V gene are MNHEY and SVGAGI. The CDR3 is 15 amino acids. V lost 1 base and J lost 4, with 13 bases in between. For TCRbeta, the library was prepared with unique molecular identifiers. MiXCR, run by TCRdb on the PCR reads, gives a single entry per CDR3 protein. The table lists 670,000 or so distinct CDR3 sequences, around 13% of them singletons. This clonotype was counted between two and nine times. Its matching antigen is unknown. Study-level findings and limits: Several patients had high TCRbeta diversity at day 60; it came from surviving recipient T cells and thymic progenitors. At one year after transplant, newly produced T cells mostly accounted for T-cell counts and diversity. By about two months after transplant, alpha-beta T cells reportedly arose from several hundred graft clones that had expanded.

This TCR came from a girl under 10 years old with congenital amegakaryocytic thrombocytopenia, due to receive a stem cell transplant. The material sequenced was PBMCs, taken before TCRalphabeta/CD19-depleted stem cell transplant. The gene calls are TRBV6-5 and TRBJ1-1; a weak D match, TRBD1 (5 bases). CDR3 nucleotide sequence: TGTGCCAGCAGTTACTTTCTCACCGGGGGCACTGAAGCTTTCTTT. It is translated as CASSYFLTGGTEAFF.